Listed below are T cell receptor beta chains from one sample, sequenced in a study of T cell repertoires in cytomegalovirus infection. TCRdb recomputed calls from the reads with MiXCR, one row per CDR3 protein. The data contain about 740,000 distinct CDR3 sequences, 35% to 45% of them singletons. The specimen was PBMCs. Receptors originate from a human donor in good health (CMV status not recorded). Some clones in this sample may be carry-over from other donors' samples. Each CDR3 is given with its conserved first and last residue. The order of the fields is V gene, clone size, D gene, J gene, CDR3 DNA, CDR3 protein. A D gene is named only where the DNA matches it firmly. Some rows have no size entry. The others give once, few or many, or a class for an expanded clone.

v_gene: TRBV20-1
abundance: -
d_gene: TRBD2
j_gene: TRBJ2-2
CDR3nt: TGCAGTGCTAGAGATGGGACTAGCGGGAACACCGGGGAGCTGTTTTTT
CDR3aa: CSARDGTSGNTGELFF

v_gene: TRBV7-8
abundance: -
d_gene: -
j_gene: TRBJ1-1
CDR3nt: TGTGCCAGCGGCTTTTCCCAGGGGACGAACACTGAAGCTTTCTTT
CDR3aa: CASGFSQGTNTEAFF

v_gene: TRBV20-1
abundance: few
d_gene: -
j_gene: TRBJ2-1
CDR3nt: TGCAGTGCTAGTCGGCGGGGCTCATACAATGAGCAGTTCTTC
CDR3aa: CSASRRGSYNEQFF

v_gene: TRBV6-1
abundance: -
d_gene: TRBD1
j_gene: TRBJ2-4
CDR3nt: TGTGCCAGCAGTGAATCGCAGGGGGCGGTAAACAAAAACATTCAGTACTTC
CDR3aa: CASSESQGAVNKNIQYF

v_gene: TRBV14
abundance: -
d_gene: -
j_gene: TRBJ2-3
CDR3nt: TGTGCCAGCAGCCAAGAGGCAGTGGGTAATACGCAGTATTTT
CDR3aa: CASSQEAVGNTQYF

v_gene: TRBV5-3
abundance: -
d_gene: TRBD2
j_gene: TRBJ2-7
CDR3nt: TGTGCCAGCAGCTTGGAACCCGCGGGGGGCAAGTACTTC
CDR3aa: CASSLEPAGGKYF

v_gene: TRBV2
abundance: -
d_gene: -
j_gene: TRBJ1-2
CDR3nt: TGTGCCAGCAGTTTGGACAATCTTAGGAGCTATGGCTACACCTTC
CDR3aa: CASSLDNLRSYGYTF

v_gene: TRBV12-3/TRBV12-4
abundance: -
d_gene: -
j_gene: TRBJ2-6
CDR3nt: TGTGCCAGCAGTTTACCGGGCAGGGATCGCTCTGGGGCCAACGTCCTGACTTTC
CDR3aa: CASSLPGRDRSGANVLTF

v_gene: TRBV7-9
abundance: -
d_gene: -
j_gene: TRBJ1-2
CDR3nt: TGTTCCAGCAGCCCCACCCTCGGGAACCCCTATGGCTACACCTTC
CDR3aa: CSSSPTLGNPYGYTF

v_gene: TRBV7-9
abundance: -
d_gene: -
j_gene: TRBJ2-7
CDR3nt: TGTGCCAGCACCACAGCACTCGCTTCCTACGAGCAGTACTTC
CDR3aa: CASTTALASYEQYF

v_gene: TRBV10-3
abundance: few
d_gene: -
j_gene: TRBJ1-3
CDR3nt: TGTGCCATCAGCCCAGGAAACACCATATATTTT
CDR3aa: CAISPGNTIYF

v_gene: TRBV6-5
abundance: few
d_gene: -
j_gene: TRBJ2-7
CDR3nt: TGTGCCAGCAGCGGACAGACCTACGAGCAGTACTTC
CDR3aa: CASSGQTYEQYF

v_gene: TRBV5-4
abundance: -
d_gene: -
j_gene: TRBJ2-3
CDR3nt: TGTTCCAGCAGCTTAGCGGAGCCTAGCACAGATACGCAGTATTTT
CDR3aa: CSSSLAEPSTDTQYF

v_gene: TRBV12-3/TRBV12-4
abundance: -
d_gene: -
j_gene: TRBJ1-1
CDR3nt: TGTGCCAGCAGTTACGGGGGAAAAACTGAAGCTTTCTTT
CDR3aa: CASSYGGKTEAFF

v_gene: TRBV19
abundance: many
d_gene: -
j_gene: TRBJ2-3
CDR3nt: TGTGCCAGTAGTTTCAGACTTCGGACTCCAAGGAGCACAGATACGCAGTATTTT
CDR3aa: CASSFRLRTPRSTDTQYF

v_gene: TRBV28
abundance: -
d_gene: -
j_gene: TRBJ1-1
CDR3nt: TGTGCCAGCAGTTTGACACCTATGAACACTGAAGCTTTCTTT
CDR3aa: CASSLTPMNTEAFF

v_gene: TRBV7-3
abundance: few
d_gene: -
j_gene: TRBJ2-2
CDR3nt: TGTGCCAGCAGCCTTACGGATTCCACCGGGGAGCTGTTTTTT
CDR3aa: CASSLTDSTGELFF

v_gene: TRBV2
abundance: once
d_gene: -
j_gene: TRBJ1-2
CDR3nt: TGTGCCAGCAGTGAAAACGGGGCAGACTATGGCTACACCTTC
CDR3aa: CASSENGADYGYTF

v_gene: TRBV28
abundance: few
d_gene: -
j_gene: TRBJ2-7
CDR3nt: TGTGCCAGTTGTGAGGAGGGGGCCTACGAGCAGTACTTC
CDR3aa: CASCEEGAYEQYF

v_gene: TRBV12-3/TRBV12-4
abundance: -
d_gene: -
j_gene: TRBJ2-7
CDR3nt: TGTGCCAGCGCCATGGGACCTTCTGGGCAGTACTTC
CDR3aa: CASAMGPSGQYF

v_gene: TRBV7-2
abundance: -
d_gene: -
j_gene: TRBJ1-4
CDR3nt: TGTGCCAGCAGCTTACGAGGGTTTAATGAAAAACTGTTTTTT
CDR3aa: CASSLRGFNEKLFF

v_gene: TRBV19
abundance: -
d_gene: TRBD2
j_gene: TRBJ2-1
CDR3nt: TGTGCCAGTAGTACCCTCGGGACTAGCGGGGGGGGCCCCCGGTTCTTC
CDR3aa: CASSTLGTSGGGPRFF

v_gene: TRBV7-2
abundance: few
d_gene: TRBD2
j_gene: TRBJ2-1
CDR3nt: TGTGCCAGCAGCTTATGGGGAGCGGGAGTGGAGTTCTTC
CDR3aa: CASSLWGAGVEFF

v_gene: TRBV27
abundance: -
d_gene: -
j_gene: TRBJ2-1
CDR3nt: TGTGCCAGCAGTTTGTCAAACTACAATGAGCAGTTCTTC
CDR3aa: CASSLSNYNEQFF

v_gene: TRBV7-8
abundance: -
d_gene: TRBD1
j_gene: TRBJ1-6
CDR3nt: TGTGCCAGCAGCATGGGACAGTCGTATAATTCACCCCTCCACTTT
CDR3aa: CASSMGQSYNSPLHF

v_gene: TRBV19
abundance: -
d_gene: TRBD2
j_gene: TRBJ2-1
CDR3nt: TGTGCCAGTAGTTTTCTACTAGCGGGAGGAAACAATGAGCAGTTCTTC
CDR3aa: CASSFLLAGGNNEQFF

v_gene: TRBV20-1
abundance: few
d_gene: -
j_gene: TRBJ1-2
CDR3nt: TGCAGTGCTAGTACGGGAGTGACTGGCTACACCTTC
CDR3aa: CSASTGVTGYTF

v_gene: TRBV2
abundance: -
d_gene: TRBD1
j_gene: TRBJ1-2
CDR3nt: TGTGCCAGCAGTGGACAGGGAACGGGCTACACCTTC
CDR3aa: CASSGQGTGYTF

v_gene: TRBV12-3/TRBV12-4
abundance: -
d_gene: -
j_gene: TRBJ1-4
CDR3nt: TGTGCCAGCAGTTTTTCTAGTGGAGAAAAACTGTTTTTT
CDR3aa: CASSFSSGEKLFF

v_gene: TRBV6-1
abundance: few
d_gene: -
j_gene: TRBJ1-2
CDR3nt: TGTGCCAGCAGTCAACAAAGAGGAAACTATGGCTACACCTTC
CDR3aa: CASSQQRGNYGYTF

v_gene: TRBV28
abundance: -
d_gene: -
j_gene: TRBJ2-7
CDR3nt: TGTGCCAGCACCGAACTGGCAGCCTATTCCTACGAGCAGTACTTC
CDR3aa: CASTELAAYSYEQYF

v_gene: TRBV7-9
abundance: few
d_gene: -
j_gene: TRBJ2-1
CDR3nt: TGTGCCAGCAGCTTAGCTCAGCTCAATGAGCAGTTCTTC
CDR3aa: CASSLAQLNEQFF

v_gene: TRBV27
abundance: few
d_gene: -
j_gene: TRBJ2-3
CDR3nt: TGTGCCAGCAGTTTACTACTTTCTAGCACAGATACGCAGTATTTT
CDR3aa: CASSLLLSSTDTQYF

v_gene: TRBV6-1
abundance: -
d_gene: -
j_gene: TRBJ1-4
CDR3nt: TGTGCCAGCAGTGAGGCGGGGGGAGATGAAAAACTGTTTTTT
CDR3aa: CASSEAGGDEKLFF

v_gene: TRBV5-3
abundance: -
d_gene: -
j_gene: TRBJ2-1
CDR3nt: TGTGCCAGCCGCTGGGTCGGTTCCTACAATGAGCAGTTCTTC
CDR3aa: CASRWVGSYNEQFF

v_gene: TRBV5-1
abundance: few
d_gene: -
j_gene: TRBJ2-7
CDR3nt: TGCGCCAGCAGCCGCGGCCCCTCGGTGGAAGGCAGGTACGAGCAGTACTTC
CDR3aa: CASSRGPSVEGRYEQYF

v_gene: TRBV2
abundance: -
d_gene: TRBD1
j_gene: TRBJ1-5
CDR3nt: TGTGCCAGCAGTGACAGGGGGGGAAATCAGCCCCAGCATTTT
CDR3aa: CASSDRGGNQPQHF

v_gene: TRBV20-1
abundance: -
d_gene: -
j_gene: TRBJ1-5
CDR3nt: TGCAGTGCTAGCGCCAATCAGCCCCAGCATTTT
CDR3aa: CSASANQPQHF

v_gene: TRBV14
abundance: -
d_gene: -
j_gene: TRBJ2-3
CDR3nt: TGTGCCAGCAGCCAAGGGGATAAGTCCGATACGCAGTATTTT
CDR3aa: CASSQGDKSDTQYF

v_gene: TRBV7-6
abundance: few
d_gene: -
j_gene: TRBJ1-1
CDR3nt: TGTGCCAGCAGCTCTTCGAAATCGGGCACTGAAGCTTTCTTT
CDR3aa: CASSSSKSGTEAFF

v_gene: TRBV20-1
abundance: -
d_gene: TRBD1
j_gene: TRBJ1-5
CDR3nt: TGCAGTGCCAACAGTGACAGGGGCAATCAGCCCCAGCATTTT
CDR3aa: CSANSDRGNQPQHF

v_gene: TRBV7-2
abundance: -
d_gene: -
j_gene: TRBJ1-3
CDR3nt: TGTGCCAGCAGCCCAGGACCGGGGAGGGCTGGAAACACCATATATTTT
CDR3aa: CASSPGPGRAGNTIYF

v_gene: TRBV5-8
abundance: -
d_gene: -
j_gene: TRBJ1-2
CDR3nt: TGTGCCAGCACAGTTGGGAACTATGGCTACACCTTC
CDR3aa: CASTVGNYGYTF

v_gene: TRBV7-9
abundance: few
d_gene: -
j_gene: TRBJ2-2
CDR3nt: TGTGCCAGCAGCTTGGTGGAGGGCCGCGGGGAGCTGTTTTTT
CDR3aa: CASSLVEGRGELFF

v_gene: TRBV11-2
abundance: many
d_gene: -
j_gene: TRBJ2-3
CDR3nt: TGTGCCAGCAGCTTAGCTACAGGCGTAGGGAGACTCTCCACAGATACGCAGTATTTT
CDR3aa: CASSLATGVGRLSTDTQYF

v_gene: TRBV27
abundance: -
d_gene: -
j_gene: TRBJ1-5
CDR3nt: TGTGCCAGCAGTTTCTACGGTTATAGCAATCAGCCCCAGCATTTT
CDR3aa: CASSFYGYSNQPQHF

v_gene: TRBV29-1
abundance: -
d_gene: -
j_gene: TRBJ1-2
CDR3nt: TGCAGCGTCGCTACAGGGACCGGGTCCTATGGCTACACCTTC
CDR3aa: CSVATGTGSYGYTF

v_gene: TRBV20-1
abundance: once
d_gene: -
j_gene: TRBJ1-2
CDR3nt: TGCAGTGCTAGGGCAGGTGGGAGCTATGGCTACACCTTC
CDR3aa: CSARAGGSYGYTF

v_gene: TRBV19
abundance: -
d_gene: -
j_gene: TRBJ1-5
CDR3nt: TGTGCCAGCGGGGGGGACCAGGGGTCTTATCAGCCCCAGCATTTT
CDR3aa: CASGGDQGSYQPQHF

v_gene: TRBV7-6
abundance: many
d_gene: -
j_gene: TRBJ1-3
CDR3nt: TGTGCCAGCAGCTTAGAGGTGGCTGGAAACACCATATATTTT
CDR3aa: CASSLEVAGNTIYF

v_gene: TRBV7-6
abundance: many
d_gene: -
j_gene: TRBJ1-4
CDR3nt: TGTGCCAGCAGCTTATATGACATCCCAGCAACTAATGAAAAACTGTTTTTT
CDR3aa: CASSLYDIPATNEKLFF

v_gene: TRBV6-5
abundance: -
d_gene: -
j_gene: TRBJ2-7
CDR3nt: TGTGCCAGCAGTTACAGGGACGGCGCTAGGGAGCAGTACTTC
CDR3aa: CASSYRDGAREQYF

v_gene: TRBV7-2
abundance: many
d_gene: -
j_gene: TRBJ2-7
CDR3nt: TGTGCCAGCAGCTTACGAGTCGGGGAGCAGTACTTC
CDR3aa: CASSLRVGEQYF

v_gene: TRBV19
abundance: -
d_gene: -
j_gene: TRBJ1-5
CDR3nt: TGTGCCAGTAGCGCCGTGGGGGGGCCGCAGCCCCAGCATTTT
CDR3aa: CASSAVGGPQPQHF

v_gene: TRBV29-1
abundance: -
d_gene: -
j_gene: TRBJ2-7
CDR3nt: TGCAGCGTTGAAGAACGTGCATCCTACGAGCAGTACTTC
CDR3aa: CSVEERASYEQYF

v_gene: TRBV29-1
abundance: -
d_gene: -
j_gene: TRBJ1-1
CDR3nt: TGCAGCGTTATGGCGTCCGGCATGTCGAAAATCAGAAGGACTGAAGCTTTCTTT
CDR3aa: CSVMASGMSKIRRTEAFF

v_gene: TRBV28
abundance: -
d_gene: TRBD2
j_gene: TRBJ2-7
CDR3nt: TGTGCCAGCAGCAGTAGCGGGATCGGGCATACGGAGCAGTACTTC
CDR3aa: CASSSSGIGHTEQYF

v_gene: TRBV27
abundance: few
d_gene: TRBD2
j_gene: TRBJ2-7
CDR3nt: TGTGCCAGCAGTCCAATAGCGGGAGGCTACTACGAGCAGTACTTC
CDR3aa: CASSPIAGGYYEQYF

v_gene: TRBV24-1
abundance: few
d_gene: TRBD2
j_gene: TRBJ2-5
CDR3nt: TGTGCCACCAGTGATCCAGCGGGAGGACTAGAGACCCAGTACTTC
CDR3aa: CATSDPAGGLETQYF